These 2 T cell receptor beta chains were all obtained from the same sample, sequenced in a study of early T cells in non-severe SARS-CoV-2 infection. MiXCR was run by TCRdb on the 5' RACE reads, yielding one entry per CDR3 protein. The table includes 27,000 or so distinct CDR3 sequences, around 7% detected once. The source material was whole blood. These receptor sequences come from an adult who was a healthcare worker with PCR-confirmed SARS-CoV-2 infection or an uninfected control (not recorded which).

This clonotype was found many times. The rearrangement uses TRBV12-5 and TRBJ1-6, with D uncertain. This CDR3 contains 15 residues. V was shortened by 1 base and J by 8 bases, with 12 bases between the two germline ends. The germline CDR1 and CDR2 sequences are LGHNT and FRNRAP. The DNA of the CDR3 is TGTGCTAGTGGTTTGGATCGGGTTGTTTATTCACCCCTCCACTTT. It yields the protein CASGLDRVVYSPLHF.

This clonotype was counted many times. The rearrangement joins TRBV7-9 to TRBJ1-6; perhaps TRBD1 as D (5 bases). The length of the CDR3 is 13 residues. Germline V CDR1 and CDR2: SEHNR, FQNEAQ (reference sequence). V was cut by 3 bases and J by 6 bases, with 6 bases left in between. CDR3: CASSFGGNSPLHF. The CDR3 DNA reads TGTGCCAGCAGCTTCGGGGGTAATTCACCCCTCCACTTT. Full variable domain (rest looked up from reference TRBV7-9 and TRBJ1-6): DTGVSQNPRHKITKRGQNVTFRCDPISEHNRLYWYRQTLGQGPEFLTYFQNEAQLEKSRLLSDRFSAERPKGSFSTLEIQRTEQGDSAMYLCASSFGGNSPLHFGNGTRLTVT.